This T cell receptor beta chain was found in a study of T-cell memory formation after mild COVID-19. The wider study: In these data, TCR clusters were largely donor specific.

The germline V gene has CDR1 LNHNV and CDR2 YYDKDF (reference sequence). The CDR3 extends over 17 amino acids. J lost 5 bases, V lost 4 bases, and 14 bases had no gene match. A single record per CDR3 protein comes from TCRdb applying MiXCR to the 5' RACE reads. Here the sample spans more than 450,000 distinct CDR3 sequences, 18% being singletons. Worth noting for this clonotype: Its antigen is currently unknown.

Overall study findings and caveats: Clones shrinking between day 15 and 85 showed a balanced CD4/CD8 split, and those that grew later tilted toward CD4+. Mainly in CM and EM were contracting CD4+ clones; CD8+ were in EMRA.

The genes are TRBV15 and TRBJ1-5; 7 nucleotides agree with TRBD1. Sequencing was done on a sample of PBMCs or a T cell subset sorted from them (not recorded which). The TCR sequence derives from an adult woman who had mild COVID-19 (a few samples of this study predate the infection). Cell type and time point are not known. This CDR3 reads CATSKHRIGTVHQPQHF. DNA of the CDR3: TGTGCCACCAGCAAACACCGCATCGGGACAGTTCATCAGCCCCAGCATTTT.